This T cell receptor (beta chain) was captured by sequencing in a study of blood T cell repertoires in COVID-19. At the level of the study: Samples taken during acute and convalescent COVID-19 were collected in the United States, Italy and Spain. Sample material is recorded as cDNA or gDNA derived from T cells, B-cell-depleted T cells, or PBMCs.

The length of the CDR3 is 16 residues. Germline CDR1 is SGHAT and CDR2 is FQDESV (reference sequence). The ends were cut back, 3 bases at V and 2 bases at J, with 14 bases in the middle. In the source study's methods: Nucleated cell number was recorded as an estimate derived from reference gene primer amplification. The method was immunoSEQ multiplex PCR; TCRdb's version includes in-frame clones alone and lacks a portion of them. The V and J calls and clone size were taken over from that table, and D and trimming were inferred from the DNA. The sample consists of 60,000 to 80,000 clones, around 87% of them appearing once.

The chain employs TRBV11-1 and TRBJ2-1; tentatively, D is TRBD2 (6 bases). What was sequenced was peripheral blood. This TCR was recovered from a man aged 65 to 85 with acute or convalescent COVID-19. The CDR3 spells CASSFLSGYAYNEQFF. CDR3 coding DNA: TGTGCCAGCAGCTTCCTTAGCGGTTATGCCTACAATGAGCAGTTCTTC.